Sequencing of this T cell receptor beta chain was carried out in a study of blood T cells in healthy people across ages. This clonotype was counted between two and nine times. Caucasian, healthy and from Russia, the donors were aged between roughly 6 and 95. Trimming left V 1 base short and J 12 bases short, with 7 bases between. This CDR3 has 11 residues. A J-beta primer mix and a sample-barcoded 5' primer were used in a second PCR of roughly 6 to 12 cycles. TCRdb re-analysed the 5' RACE reads in MiXCR, keeping a single row per CDR3 protein. This table holds just under 900,000 distinct CDR3 sequences, around 26% found once.

This sequence was found in a woman older than 75 in good health. The rearrangement uses TRBV12-3 or TRBV12-4 and TRBJ1-5; D might be TRBD1 (5 bases). Material: blood. CDR3 region: CASSLGGDQHF. The CDR3 coding sequence is TGTGCCAGCAGTTTAGGGGGGGACCAGCATTTT.